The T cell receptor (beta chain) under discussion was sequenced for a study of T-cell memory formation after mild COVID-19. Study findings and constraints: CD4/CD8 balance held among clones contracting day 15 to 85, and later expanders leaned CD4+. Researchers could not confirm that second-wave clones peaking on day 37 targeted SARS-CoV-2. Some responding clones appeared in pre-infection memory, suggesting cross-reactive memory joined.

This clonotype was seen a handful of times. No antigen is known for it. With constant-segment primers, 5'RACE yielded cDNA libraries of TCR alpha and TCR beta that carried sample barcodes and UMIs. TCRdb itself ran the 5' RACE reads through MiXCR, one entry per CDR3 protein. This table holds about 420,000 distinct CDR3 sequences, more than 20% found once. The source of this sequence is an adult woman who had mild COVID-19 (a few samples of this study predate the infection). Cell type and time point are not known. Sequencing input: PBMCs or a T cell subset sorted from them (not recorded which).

The CDR3 reads CASSSGQSVNEQFF. The CDR3 DNA reads TGTGCCAGCAGCTCCGGCCAGAGCGTCAATGAGCAGTTCTTC. This sequence joins TRBV7-3 and TRBJ2-1; D is uncertain. V was clipped by 4 bases and J by 6 bases, with 13 bases between them. Germline assignment: CDR1 SGHTA and CDR2 FQGTGA. The CDR3 is made up of 14 amino acids.